This T cell receptor beta chain was sequenced for a study of T-cell reconstitution after alpha-beta-depleted transplantation in children. The table lists this clonotype with many counts. V was trimmed by 3 bases and J by 3 bases, leaving 10 bases between them. The CDR3 runs to 14 residues. CDR1 and CDR2 from the germline V gene are MGHRA and YSYEKL. The TCRbeta library incorporated unique molecular identifiers. MiXCR, run by TCRdb on the PCR reads, gives a single entry per CDR3 protein. The sample has hundreds of thousands of distinct CDR3 sequences; 20% to 30% are singletons. The gene calls are TRBV4-1 and TRBJ2-3; D may be TRBD2 (5 bases). The receptor comes from a female patient aged 2-10 years who had a stem cell transplant for congenital amegakaryocytic thrombocytopenia, so the T cells may come from the graft donor. The source material was PBMCs, mostly from graft donor cells, sampled 360 days after TCRalphabeta/CD19-depleted stem cell transplant. CDR3 protein: CASSQLRGTDTQYF. The CDR3 DNA is TGCGCCAGCAGCCAGCTCCGGGGAACAGATACGCAGTATTTT.